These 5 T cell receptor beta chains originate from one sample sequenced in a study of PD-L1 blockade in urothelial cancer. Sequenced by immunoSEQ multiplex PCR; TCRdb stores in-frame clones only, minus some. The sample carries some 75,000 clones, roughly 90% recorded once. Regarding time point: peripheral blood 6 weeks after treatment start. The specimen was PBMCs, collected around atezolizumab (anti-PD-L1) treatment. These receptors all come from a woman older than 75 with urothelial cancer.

CDR3 sequence (DNA): TGTGCCAGCAGCCAAGGAACGGGAGTTGAGACCCAGTACTTC. It yields the protein CASSQGTGVETQYF. The rearrangement joins TRBV4-2 to TRBJ2-5; D is perhaps TRBD2 (6 bases). CDR1 and CDR2 from the germline V gene are LGHNA and YNFKEQ. V was shortened by 1 base and J by 5 bases, with 11 bases between the two germline ends. The length of the CDR3 is 14 residues.

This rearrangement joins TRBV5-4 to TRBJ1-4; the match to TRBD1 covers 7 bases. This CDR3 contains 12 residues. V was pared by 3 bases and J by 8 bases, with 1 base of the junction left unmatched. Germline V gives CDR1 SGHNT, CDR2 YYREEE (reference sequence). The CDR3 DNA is TGTGCCAGCAGCTCACAGGGGGAAAAACTGTTTTTT. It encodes CASSSQGEKLFF.

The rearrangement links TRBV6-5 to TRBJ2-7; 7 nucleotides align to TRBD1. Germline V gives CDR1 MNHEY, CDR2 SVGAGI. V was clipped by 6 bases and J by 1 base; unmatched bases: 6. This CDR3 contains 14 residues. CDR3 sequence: CASSRDSLSYEQYF. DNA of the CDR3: TGTGCCAGCAGCCGGGACAGCCTATCCTACGAGCAGTACTTC.

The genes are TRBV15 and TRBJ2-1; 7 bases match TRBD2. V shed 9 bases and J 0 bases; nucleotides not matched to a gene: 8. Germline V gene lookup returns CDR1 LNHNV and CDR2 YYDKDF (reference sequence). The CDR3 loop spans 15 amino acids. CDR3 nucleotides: TGTGCCACTGGAATGGGAGGGAGCTCCTACAATGAGCAGTTCTTC. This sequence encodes CATGMGGSSYNEQFF.

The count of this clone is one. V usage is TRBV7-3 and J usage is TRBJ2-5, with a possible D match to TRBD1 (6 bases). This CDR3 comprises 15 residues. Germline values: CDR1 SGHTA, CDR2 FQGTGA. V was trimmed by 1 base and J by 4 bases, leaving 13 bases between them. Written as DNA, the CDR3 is TGTGCCAGCAGCTTAAGGGGGCAGGCCCGAGAGACCCAGTACTTC. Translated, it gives CASSLRGQARETQYF.